This T cell receptor (beta chain) was found in a study of blood T cell repertoires in COVID-19. Across the whole study: Collection of acute and convalescent COVID-19 samples took place in the United States, Italy and Spain. PBMCs, B-cell-depleted T cells, or T cells provided the cDNA or gDNA that made up the material.

The CDR3 spans 13 residues. Germline V CDR1 and CDR2: SQVTM, ANQGSEA. Deletions cut 8 bases from V and 3 bases from J, with 17 bases between. Authors' analysis steps: It was from reference gene primer amplification that nucleated cell counts were estimated. Data came from immunoSEQ multiplex PCR; TCRdb stores just in-frame clones and leaves some out. V and J calls and clone size are as listed in that table; D and trimming were resolved from the DNA. The data hold tens of thousands of clones, with roughly 75% observed a single time. The J gene is TRBJ2-7, the V gene TRBV29-1; unclear D gene. Sequenced input: peripheral blood. This clonotype was sampled from a man aged 55 to 70 with active COVID-19. The CDR3 sequence is CSSNRRLHYEQYF. DNA for the CDR3: TGCAGCTCAAACCGGAGACTGCACTACGAGCAGTACTTC.